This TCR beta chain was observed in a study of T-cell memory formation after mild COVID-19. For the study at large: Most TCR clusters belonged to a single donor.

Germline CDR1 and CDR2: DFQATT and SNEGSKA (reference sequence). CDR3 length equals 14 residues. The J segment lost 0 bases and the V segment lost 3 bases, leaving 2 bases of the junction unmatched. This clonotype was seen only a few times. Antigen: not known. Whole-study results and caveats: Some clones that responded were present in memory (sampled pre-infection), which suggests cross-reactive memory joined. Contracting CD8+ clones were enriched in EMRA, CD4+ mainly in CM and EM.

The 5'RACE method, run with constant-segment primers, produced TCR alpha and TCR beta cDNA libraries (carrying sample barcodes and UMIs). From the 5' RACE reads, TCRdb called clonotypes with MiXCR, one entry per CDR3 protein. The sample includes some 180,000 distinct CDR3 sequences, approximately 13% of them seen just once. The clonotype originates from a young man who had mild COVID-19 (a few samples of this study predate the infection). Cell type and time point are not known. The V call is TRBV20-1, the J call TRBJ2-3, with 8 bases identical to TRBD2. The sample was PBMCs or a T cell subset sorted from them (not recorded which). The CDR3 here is CSASSGASTDTQYF. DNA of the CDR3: TGCAGTGCTAGTAGCGGGGCCAGCACAGATACGCAGTATTTT.